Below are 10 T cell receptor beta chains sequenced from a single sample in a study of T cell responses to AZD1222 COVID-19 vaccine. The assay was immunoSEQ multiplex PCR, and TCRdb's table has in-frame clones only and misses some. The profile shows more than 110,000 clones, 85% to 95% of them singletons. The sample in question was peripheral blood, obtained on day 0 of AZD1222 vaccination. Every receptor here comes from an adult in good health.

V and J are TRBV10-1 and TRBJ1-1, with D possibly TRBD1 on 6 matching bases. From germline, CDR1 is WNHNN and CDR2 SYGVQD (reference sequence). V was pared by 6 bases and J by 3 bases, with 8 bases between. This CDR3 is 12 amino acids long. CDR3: CASRGQHTEAFF. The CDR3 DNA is TGCGCCAGCAGAGGACAGCACACTGAAGCTTTCTTT.

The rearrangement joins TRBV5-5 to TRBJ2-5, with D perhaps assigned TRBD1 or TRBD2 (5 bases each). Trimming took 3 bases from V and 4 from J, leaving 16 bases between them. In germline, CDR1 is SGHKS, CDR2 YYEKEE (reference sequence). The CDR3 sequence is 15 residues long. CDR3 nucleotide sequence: TGTGCCAGCAGCTGGAGAATGTGGGGGAGAGAGACCCAGTACTTC. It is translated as CASSWRMWGRETQYF.

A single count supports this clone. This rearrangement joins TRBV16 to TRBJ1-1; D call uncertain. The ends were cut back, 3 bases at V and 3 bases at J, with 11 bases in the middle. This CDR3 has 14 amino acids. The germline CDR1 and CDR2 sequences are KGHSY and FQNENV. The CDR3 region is CASSQTGQYTEAFF. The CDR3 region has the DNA TGTGCCAGCAGCCAGACGGGCCAGTACACTGAAGCTTTCTTT.

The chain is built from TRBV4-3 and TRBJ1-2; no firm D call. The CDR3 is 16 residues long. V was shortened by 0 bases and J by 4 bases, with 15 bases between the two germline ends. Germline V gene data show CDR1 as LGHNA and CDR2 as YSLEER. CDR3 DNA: TGCGCCAGCAGCCAAGATCCCCAGAGAAGGGTCTATGGCTACACCTTC. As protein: CASSQDPQRRVYGYTF.

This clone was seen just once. In DNA, the CDR3 is TGTGCTAGTGGTTTGGCCTCCGGGACTGCCGCCAACACCGGGGAGCTGTTTTTT. Translating it yields CASGLASGTAANTGELFF. The chain employs TRBV12-5 and TRBJ2-2; perhaps TRBD2 as D (6 bases). The V end lost 1 base, the J end lost 2 bases, and 17 bases lay between the germline ends. The CDR3 covers 18 residues. In germline, CDR1 is LGHNT, CDR2 FRNRAP.

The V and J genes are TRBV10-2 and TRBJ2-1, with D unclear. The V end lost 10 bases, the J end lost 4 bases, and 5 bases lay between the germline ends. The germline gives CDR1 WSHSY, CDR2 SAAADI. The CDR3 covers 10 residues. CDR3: CATQYNEQFF. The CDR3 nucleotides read TGCGCCACCCAATACAATGAGCAGTTCTTC.

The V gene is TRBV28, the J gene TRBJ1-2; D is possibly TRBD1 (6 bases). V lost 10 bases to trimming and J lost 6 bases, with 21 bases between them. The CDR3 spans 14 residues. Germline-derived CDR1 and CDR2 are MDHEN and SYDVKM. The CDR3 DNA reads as TGTGCCACCTTATTGGGGGCAGGGAGAGATGGCTACACCTTC. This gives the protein CATLLGAGRDGYTF.

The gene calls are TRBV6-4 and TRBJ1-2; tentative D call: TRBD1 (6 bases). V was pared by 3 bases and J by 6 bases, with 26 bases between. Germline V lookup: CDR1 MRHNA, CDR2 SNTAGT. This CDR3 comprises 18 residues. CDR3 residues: CASSEEGDLGSPSDGYTF. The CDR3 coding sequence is TGTGCCAGCAGTGAGGAGGGGGATTTGGGGAGCCCGTCGGATGGCTACACCTTC.

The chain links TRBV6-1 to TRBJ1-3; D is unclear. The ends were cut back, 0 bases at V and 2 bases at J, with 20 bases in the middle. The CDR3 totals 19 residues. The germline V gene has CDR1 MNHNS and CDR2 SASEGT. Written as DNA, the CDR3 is TGTGCCAGCAGTGAAGCGTATTGGACGGCTACCCGAACTGGAAACACCATATATTTT. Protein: CASSEAYWTATRTGNTIYF.

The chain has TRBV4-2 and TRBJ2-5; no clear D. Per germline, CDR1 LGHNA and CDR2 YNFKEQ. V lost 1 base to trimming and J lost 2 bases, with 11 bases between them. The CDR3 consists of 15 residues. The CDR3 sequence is CASSQGDTAQETQYF. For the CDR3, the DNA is TGTGCCAGCAGCCAAGGAGATACAGCTCAAGAGACCCAGTACTTC.